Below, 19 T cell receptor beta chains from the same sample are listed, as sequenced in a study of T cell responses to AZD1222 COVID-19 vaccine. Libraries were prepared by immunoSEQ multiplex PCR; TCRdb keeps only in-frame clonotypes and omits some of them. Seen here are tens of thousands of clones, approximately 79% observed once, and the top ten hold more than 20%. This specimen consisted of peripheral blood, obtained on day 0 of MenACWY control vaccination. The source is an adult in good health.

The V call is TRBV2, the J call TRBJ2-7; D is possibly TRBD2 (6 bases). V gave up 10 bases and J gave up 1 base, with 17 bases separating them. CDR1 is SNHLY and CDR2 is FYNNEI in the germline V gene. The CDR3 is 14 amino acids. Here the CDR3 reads CATQPGGRSYEQYV. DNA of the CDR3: TGTGCCACGCAGCCCGGGGGAAGATCCTACGAGCAGTACGTC.

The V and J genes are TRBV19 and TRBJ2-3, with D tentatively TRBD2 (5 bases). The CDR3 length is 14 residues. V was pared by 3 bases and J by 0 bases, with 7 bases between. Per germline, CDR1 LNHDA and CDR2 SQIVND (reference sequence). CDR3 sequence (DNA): TGTGCCAGTAGTATCCAGCGGAGCACAGATACGCAGTATTTT. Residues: CASSIQRSTDTQYF.

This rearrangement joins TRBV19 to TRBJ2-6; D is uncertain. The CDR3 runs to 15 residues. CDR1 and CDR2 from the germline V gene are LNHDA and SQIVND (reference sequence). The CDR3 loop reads CAPRGNPAGANVLTF. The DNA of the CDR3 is TGTGCTCCTCGTGGCAACCCTGCTGGGGCCAACGTCCTGACTTTC.

CDR3 residues: CASSLRTRRELFF. DNA for the CDR3: TGTGCCAGCAGTTTGCGCACACGGCGGGAGCTGTTTTTT. V is TRBV27 and J is TRBJ2-2, with D unclear. The CDR3 is 13 amino acids. CDR1 and CDR2 from the germline V gene are MNHEY and SMNVEV (reference sequence). The V end lost 3 bases, the J end lost 9 bases, and 11 bases lay between the germline ends.

The CDR3 region has the DNA TGCGCCAGCAGCTTCGACCCTGGCCAGCCCCAGCATTTT. It specifies CASSFDPGQPQHF. V is TRBV5-1 and J is TRBJ1-5, with no clear D. V lost 2 bases and J 7 bases, leaving 10 bases between the germline ends. The length of the CDR3 is 13 residues. Germline V gene lookup returns CDR1 SGHRS and CDR2 YFSETQ.

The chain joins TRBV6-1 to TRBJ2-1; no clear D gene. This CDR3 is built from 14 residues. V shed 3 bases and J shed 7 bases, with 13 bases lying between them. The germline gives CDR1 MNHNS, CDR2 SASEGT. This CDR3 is CASSDRPRGNEQFF. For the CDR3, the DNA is TGTGCCAGCAGTGACAGGCCCCGAGGAAATGAGCAGTTCTTC.

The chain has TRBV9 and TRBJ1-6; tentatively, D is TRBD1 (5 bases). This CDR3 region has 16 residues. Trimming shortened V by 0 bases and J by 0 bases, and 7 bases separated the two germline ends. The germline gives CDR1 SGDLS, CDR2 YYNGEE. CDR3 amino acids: CASSVGGSSYNSPLHF. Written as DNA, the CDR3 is TGTGCCAGCAGCGTAGGGGGGAGCTCCTATAATTCACCCCTCCACTTT.

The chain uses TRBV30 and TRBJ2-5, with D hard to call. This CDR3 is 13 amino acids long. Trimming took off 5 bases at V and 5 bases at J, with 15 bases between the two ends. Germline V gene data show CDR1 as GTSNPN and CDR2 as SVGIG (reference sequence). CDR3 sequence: CAWSFGSLETQYF. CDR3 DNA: TGTGCCTGGTCGTTCGGTAGTCTGGAGACCCAGTACTTC.

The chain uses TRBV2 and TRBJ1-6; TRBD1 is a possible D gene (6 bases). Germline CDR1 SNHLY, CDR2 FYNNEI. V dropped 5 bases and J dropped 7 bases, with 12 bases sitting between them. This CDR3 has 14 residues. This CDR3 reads CASSKGGRNSPLHF. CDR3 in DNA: TGTGCCAGCAGTAAGGGGGGACGGAATTCACCCCTCCACTTT.

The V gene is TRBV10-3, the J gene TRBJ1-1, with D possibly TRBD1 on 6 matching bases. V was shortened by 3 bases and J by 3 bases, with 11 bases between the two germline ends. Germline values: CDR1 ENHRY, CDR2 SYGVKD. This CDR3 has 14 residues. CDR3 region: CAISDLGADTEAFF. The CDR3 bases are TGTGCCATCAGTGATCTGGGGGCGGACACTGAAGCTTTCTTT.

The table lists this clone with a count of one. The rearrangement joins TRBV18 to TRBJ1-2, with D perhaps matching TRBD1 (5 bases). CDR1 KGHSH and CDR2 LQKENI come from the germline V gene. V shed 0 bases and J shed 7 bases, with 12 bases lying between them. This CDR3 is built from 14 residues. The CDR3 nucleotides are TGTGCCAGCTCACCACCCGGCGGGGACCCTGGCTACACCTTC. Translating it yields CASSPPGGDPGYTF.

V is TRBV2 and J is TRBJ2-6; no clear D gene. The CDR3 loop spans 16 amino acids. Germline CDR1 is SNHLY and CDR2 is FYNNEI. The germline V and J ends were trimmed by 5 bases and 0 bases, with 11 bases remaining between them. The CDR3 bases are TGTGCCAGCAGTCGGGCCCTATTCTCTGGGGCCAACGTCCTGACTTTC. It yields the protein CASSRALFSGANVLTF. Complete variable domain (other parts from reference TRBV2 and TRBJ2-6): EPEVTQTPSHQVTQMGQEVILRCVPISNHLYFYWYRQILGQKVEFLVSFYNNEISEKSEIFDDQFSVERPDGSNFTLKIRSTKLEDSAMYFCASSRALFSGANVLTFGAGSRLTVL.

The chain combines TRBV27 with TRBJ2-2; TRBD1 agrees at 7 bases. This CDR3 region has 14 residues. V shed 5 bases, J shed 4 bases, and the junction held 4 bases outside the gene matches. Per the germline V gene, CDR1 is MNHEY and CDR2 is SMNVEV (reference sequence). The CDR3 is CASSPGTVTGELFF. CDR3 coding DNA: TGTGCCAGCAGTCCTGGGACAGTCACCGGGGAGCTGTTTTTT.

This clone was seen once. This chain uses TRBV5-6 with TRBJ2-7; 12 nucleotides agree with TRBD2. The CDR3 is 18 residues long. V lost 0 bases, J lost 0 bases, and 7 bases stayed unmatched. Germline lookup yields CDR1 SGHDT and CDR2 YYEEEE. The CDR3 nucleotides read TGTGCCAGCAGCTTGGGACTAGCGGGAGTAGTGGTCTCCTACGAGCAGTACTTC. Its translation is CASSLGLAGVVVSYEQYF.

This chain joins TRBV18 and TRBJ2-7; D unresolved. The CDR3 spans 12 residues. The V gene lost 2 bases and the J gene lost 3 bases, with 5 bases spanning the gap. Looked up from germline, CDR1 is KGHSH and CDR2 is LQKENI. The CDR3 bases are TGTGCCAGCTCACCATCGCTCTACGAGCAGTACTTC. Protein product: CASSPSLYEQYF.

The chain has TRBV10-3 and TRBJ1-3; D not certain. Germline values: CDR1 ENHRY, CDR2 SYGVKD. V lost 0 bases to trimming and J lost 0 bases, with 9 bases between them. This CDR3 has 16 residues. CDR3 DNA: TGTGCCATCAGTGAGTCGATAGGAAGCTCTGGAAACACCATATATTTT. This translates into CAISESIGSSGNTIYF.

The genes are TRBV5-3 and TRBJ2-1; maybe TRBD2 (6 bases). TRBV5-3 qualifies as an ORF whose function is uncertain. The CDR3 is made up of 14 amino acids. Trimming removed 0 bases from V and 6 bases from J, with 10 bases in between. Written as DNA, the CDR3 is TGTGCCAGAAGCTTGGAGGAGGGTGGCAATGAGCAGTTCTTC. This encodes CARSLEEGGNEQFF.

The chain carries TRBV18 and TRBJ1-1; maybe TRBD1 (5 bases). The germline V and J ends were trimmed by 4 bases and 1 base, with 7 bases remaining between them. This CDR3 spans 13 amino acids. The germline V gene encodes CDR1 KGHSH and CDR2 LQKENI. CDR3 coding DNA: TGTGCCAGCTCACGGGACTCGAACACTGAAGCTTTCTTT. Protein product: CASSRDSNTEAFF.

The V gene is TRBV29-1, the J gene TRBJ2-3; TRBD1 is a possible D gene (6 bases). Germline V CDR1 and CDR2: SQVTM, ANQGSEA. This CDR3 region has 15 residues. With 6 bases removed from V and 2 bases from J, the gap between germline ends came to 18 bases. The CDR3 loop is CSVAGNRDTTDTQYF. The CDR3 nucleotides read TGCAGCGTAGCCGGAAACCGGGACACCACAGATACGCAGTATTTT.